This TCR beta chain was documented in a study of blood T cell repertoires in COVID-19. Across the whole study: PBMCs, B-cell-depleted T cells, or T cells were the source of the cDNA or gDNA that made up the material.

This clone was picked up one time. Here immunoSEQ multiplex PCR was the method, and the copy in TCRdb shows in-frame clones only, minus some. The data show tens of thousands of clones, more than 80% seen once. Per germline, CDR1 SEHNR and CDR2 FQNEAQ (reference sequence). The CDR3 covers 13 residues. With V trimmed by 5 bases and J by 2 bases, 2 bases remained unmatched. This clonotype was obtained from a woman in her 70s with acute or convalescent COVID-19. V is TRBV7-9 and J is TRBJ2-5, with TRBD1 matching 7 bases. Sequencing input: peripheral blood. The CDR3 DNA reads TGTGCCAGCAGCCGGGGACAGCAAGAGACCCAGTACTTC. This codes for CASSRGQQETQYF. The variable domain in full, completed from reference TRBV7-9 and TRBJ2-5, reads DTGVSQNPRHKITKRGQNVTFRCDPISEHNRLYWYRQTLGQGPEFLTYFQNEAQLEKSRLLSDRFSAERPKGSFSTLEIQRTEQGDSAMYLCASSRGQQETQYFGPGTRLLVL.